Listed below are T cell receptor beta chains from one sample, sequenced in a study of T cell responses to AZD1222 COVID-19 vaccine. Assay: immunoSEQ multiplex PCR; the TCRdb copy retains only in-frame clones and omits some. The table records about 130,000 clones, roughly 90% of them present only once. Sequencing used peripheral blood, obtained 28 days after the second AZD1222 dose. These receptors all stem from an adult who received the AZD1222 COVID-19 vaccine. Both conserved end residues are part of each CDR3. Each record gives: clone size, D gene, J gene, V gene, CDR3 protein, CDR3 DNA. The D gene is left open where the match is weak. Rows may omit the clone size; those that give it use once, few, many or a size class.

abundance: NA; d_gene: TRBD1; j_gene: TRBJ1-1; v_gene: TRBV25-1; CDR3aa: CASSGYRGRDTEAFF; CDR3nt: TGTGCCAGCAGTGGATACAGGGGTCGGGACACTGAAGCTTTCTTT
abundance: NA; d_gene: NA; j_gene: TRBJ2-3; v_gene: TRBV5-1; CDR3aa: CASSLLGASTDTQYF; CDR3nt: TGCGCCAGCAGCTTGTTAGGGGCGAGCACAGATACGCAGTATTTT
abundance: NA; d_gene: NA; j_gene: TRBJ2-3; v_gene: TRBV3-1/TRBV3-2; CDR3aa: CASSQDFGGGTDTQYF; CDR3nt: TGTGCCAGCAGCCAAGATTTCGGAGGGGGCACAGATACGCAGTATTTT
abundance: NA; d_gene: NA; j_gene: TRBJ1-5; v_gene: TRBV4-2; CDR3aa: CASSEGGYQPQHF; CDR3nt: TGTGCCAGCAGCGAAGGGGGTTATCAGCCCCAGCATTTT
abundance: NA; d_gene: TRBD1; j_gene: TRBJ1-1; v_gene: TRBV7-9; CDR3aa: CASSPSDRGNTEAFF; CDR3nt: TGTGCCAGCAGCCCTTCGGACAGGGGGAACACTGAAGCTTTCTTT
abundance: NA; d_gene: NA; j_gene: TRBJ2-7; v_gene: TRBV5-1; CDR3aa: CASSPPPGEQYF; CDR3nt: TGCGCCAGCAGCCCTCCCCCGGGCGAGCAGTACTTC
abundance: few; d_gene: NA; j_gene: TRBJ1-3; v_gene: TRBV6-5; CDR3aa: CASSYSPEGNTIYF; CDR3nt: TGTGCCAGCAGTTACTCCCCAGAAGGAAACACCATATATTTT
abundance: NA; d_gene: TRBD1; j_gene: TRBJ1-6; v_gene: TRBV5-1; CDR3aa: CASSSPGQGAQNSPLHF; CDR3nt: TGCGCCAGCAGCTCACCGGGACAGGGGGCGCAAAATTCACCCCTCCACTTT
abundance: NA; d_gene: NA; j_gene: TRBJ2-4; v_gene: TRBV6-5; CDR3aa: CASSATRQMGNIQYF; CDR3nt: TGTGCCAGCAGCGCCACCCGGCAGATGGGAAACATTCAGTACTTC
abundance: NA; d_gene: NA; j_gene: TRBJ2-5; v_gene: TRBV29-1; CDR3aa: CSVDWSESDETQYF; CDR3nt: TGCAGCGTTGATTGGAGTGAATCGGATGAGACCCAGTACTTC
abundance: NA; d_gene: NA; j_gene: TRBJ1-3; v_gene: TRBV3-1/TRBV3-2; CDR3aa: CASSRGGANTIYF; CDR3nt: TGTGCCAGCAGCCGAGGGGGGGCGAACACCATATATTTT
abundance: NA; d_gene: NA; j_gene: TRBJ1-1; v_gene: TRBV5-5; CDR3aa: CASSDDTNTEAFF; CDR3nt: TGTGCCAGCAGCGACGACACGAACACTGAAGCTTTCTTT
abundance: NA; d_gene: TRBD1; j_gene: TRBJ1-2; v_gene: TRBV10-3; CDR3aa: CAIMSYSGTGRGYTF; CDR3nt: TGTGCCATCATGTCTTATTCCGGGACAGGGCGTGGCTACACCTTC
abundance: NA; d_gene: NA; j_gene: TRBJ2-3; v_gene: TRBV18; CDR3aa: CASSPGPGALTDTQYF; CDR3nt: TGTGCCAGCTCACCCGGACCGGGGGCCCTTACAGATACGCAGTATTTT
abundance: NA; d_gene: TRBD1; j_gene: TRBJ1-2; v_gene: TRBV9; CDR3aa: CASSASDRGVGYTF; CDR3nt: TGTGCCAGCAGCGCGTCCGACAGGGGCGTCGGCTACACCTTC
abundance: NA; d_gene: NA; j_gene: TRBJ2-7; v_gene: TRBV5-8; CDR3aa: CASSYYQEQYF; CDR3nt: TGTGCCAGCAGCTACTATCAAGAGCAGTACTTC
abundance: NA; d_gene: TRBD2; j_gene: TRBJ2-5; v_gene: TRBV7-2; CDR3aa: CASSPPGLAFQGTQYF; CDR3nt: TGTGCCAGCAGCCCTCCGGGACTAGCCTTTCAAGGGACCCAGTACTTC
abundance: NA; d_gene: TRBD1; j_gene: TRBJ1-3; v_gene: TRBV28; CDR3aa: CASSIRGRSGNTIYF; CDR3nt: TGTGCCAGCAGTATAAGGGGGCGCTCTGGAAACACCATATATTTT
abundance: NA; d_gene: TRBD2; j_gene: TRBJ2-7; v_gene: TRBV7-9; CDR3aa: CASSSGTSNEQYF; CDR3nt: TGTGCCAGCAGCTCCGGGACTAGCAACGAGCAGTACTTC
abundance: NA; d_gene: NA; j_gene: TRBJ2-3; v_gene: TRBV11-2; CDR3aa: CASTPLGGNTQYF; CDR3nt: TGTGCCAGCACTCCCTTGGGGGGCAATACGCAGTATTTT
abundance: few; d_gene: NA; j_gene: TRBJ1-2; v_gene: TRBV10-3; CDR3aa: CAISESRGYTF; CDR3nt: TGTGCCATCAGTGAGTCGAGAGGCTACACCTTC
abundance: once; d_gene: TRBD2; j_gene: TRBJ2-1; v_gene: TRBV7-2; CDR3aa: CASRIAGSGYNEQFF; CDR3nt: TGTGCCAGCAGGATAGCGGGTTCTGGCTACAATGAGCAGTTCTTC
abundance: NA; d_gene: TRBD2; j_gene: TRBJ2-1; v_gene: TRBV9; CDR3aa: CASSVASGPYNEQFF; CDR3nt: TGTGCCAGCAGCGTAGCTAGCGGGCCCTACAATGAGCAGTTCTTC
abundance: NA; d_gene: NA; j_gene: TRBJ2-4; v_gene: TRBV7-8; CDR3aa: CASSLMRVGAKNIQYF; CDR3nt: TGTGCCAGCAGCTTAATGCGCGTCGGTGCCAAAAACATTCAGTACTTC
abundance: NA; d_gene: NA; j_gene: TRBJ1-6; v_gene: TRBV18; CDR3aa: CASSREGNNSPLHF; CDR3nt: TGTGCCAGCTCACGCGAGGGAAATAATTCACCCCTCCACTTT
abundance: NA; d_gene: TRBD2; j_gene: TRBJ2-1; v_gene: TRBV27; CDR3aa: CASSFGTSGRTTEQFF; CDR3nt: TGTGCCAGCAGTTTTGGAACTAGCGGGAGGACAACCGAGCAGTTCTTC
abundance: NA; d_gene: NA; j_gene: TRBJ1-2; v_gene: TRBV3-1/TRBV3-2; CDR3aa: CASSQRRVRSEGYTF; CDR3nt: TGTGCCAGCAGCCAGAGAAGAGTACGGTCGGAGGGCTACACCTTC
abundance: NA; d_gene: NA; j_gene: TRBJ2-3; v_gene: TRBV11-3; CDR3aa: CASSPTGGADTQYF; CDR3nt: TGTGCCAGCAGCCCCACCGGGGGCGCAGATACGCAGTATTTT
abundance: NA; d_gene: NA; j_gene: TRBJ2-7; v_gene: TRBV6-5; CDR3aa: CASSPTTGWDEQYF; CDR3nt: TGTGCCAGCAGCCCCACCACAGGGTGGGACGAGCAGTACTTC
abundance: once; d_gene: TRBD1; j_gene: TRBJ1-6; v_gene: TRBV6-5; CDR3aa: CASRGTGQDSPLHF; CDR3nt: TGTGCCAGCAGAGGGACAGGCCAGGATTCACCCCTCCACTTT
abundance: NA; d_gene: NA; j_gene: TRBJ1-2; v_gene: TRBV29-1; CDR3aa: CSVEDVPNGRSNYGYTF; CDR3nt: TGCAGCGTTGAAGATGTCCCTAATGGTAGAAGTAACTATGGCTACACCTTC
abundance: NA; d_gene: NA; j_gene: TRBJ1-1; v_gene: TRBV5-4; CDR3aa: CASSLGFGTEAFF; CDR3nt: TGTGCCAGCAGCTTGGGGTTTGGAACTGAAGCTTTCTTT
abundance: NA; d_gene: NA; j_gene: TRBJ2-1; v_gene: TRBV4-1; CDR3aa: CASSQGIIGVYNEQFF; CDR3nt: TGCGCCAGCAGCCAGGGTATCATAGGGGTTTACAATGAGCAGTTCTTC
abundance: NA; d_gene: NA; j_gene: TRBJ2-5; v_gene: TRBV18; CDR3aa: CASSFTTGQETQYF; CDR3nt: TGTGCCAGCTCATTCACTACAGGGCAGGAGACCCAGTACTTC
abundance: NA; d_gene: TRBD1; j_gene: TRBJ1-2; v_gene: TRBV9; CDR3aa: CASSVPGTGRYGYTF; CDR3nt: TGTGCCAGCAGCGTTCCCGGGACAGGGAGATATGGCTACACCTTC
abundance: NA; d_gene: NA; j_gene: TRBJ1-5; v_gene: TRBV7-8; CDR3aa: CASSQGLDQPQHF; CDR3nt: TGTGCCAGCAGCCAGGGCTTAGATCAGCCCCAGCATTTT
abundance: few; d_gene: TRBD1; j_gene: TRBJ1-2; v_gene: TRBV19; CDR3aa: CASSPTGGNYGYTF; CDR3nt: TGTGCCAGTAGCCCTACAGGGGGGAACTATGGCTACACCTTC
abundance: NA; d_gene: TRBD1; j_gene: TRBJ1-6; v_gene: TRBV3-1/TRBV3-2; CDR3aa: CASSQIFTGADSPLHF; CDR3nt: TGTGCCAGCAGCCAAATATTTACAGGGGCGGACTCACCCCTCCACTTT
abundance: once; d_gene: NA; j_gene: TRBJ2-5; v_gene: TRBV7-2; CDR3aa: CASSGAGPTAETQYF; CDR3nt: TGTGCCAGCAGCGGAGCCGGCCCCACAGCAGAGACCCAGTACTTC
abundance: NA; d_gene: NA; j_gene: TRBJ2-7; v_gene: TRBV5-1; CDR3aa: CASSLGQGALEQYF; CDR3nt: TGCGCCAGCAGCTTGGGGCAGGGTGCCCTCGAGCAGTACTTC
abundance: NA; d_gene: NA; j_gene: TRBJ2-7; v_gene: TRBV7-8; CDR3aa: CASSLRAGPYEQYF; CDR3nt: TGTGCCAGCAGCTTACGGGCGGGACCCTACGAGCAGTACTTC
abundance: once; d_gene: NA; j_gene: TRBJ1-5; v_gene: TRBV6-1; CDR3aa: CASSERGAPQPQHF; CDR3nt: TGTGCCAGCAGTGAAAGGGGGGCCCCTCAGCCCCAGCATTTT
abundance: NA; d_gene: TRBD1; j_gene: TRBJ2-2; v_gene: TRBV28; CDR3aa: CASSLSQGARELFF; CDR3nt: TGTGCCAGCAGTTTAAGCCAGGGGGCCCGGGAGCTGTTTTTT
abundance: NA; d_gene: TRBD2; j_gene: TRBJ2-1; v_gene: TRBV4-1; CDR3aa: CASSRSPSGSSYNEQFF; CDR3nt: TGCGCCAGCAGCCGGTCGCCGAGCGGGAGCTCCTACAATGAGCAGTTCTTC
abundance: NA; d_gene: TRBD1; j_gene: TRBJ2-7; v_gene: TRBV5-1; CDR3aa: CASSSQGLSVNEQYF; CDR3nt: TGCGCCAGCAGTTCACAGGGGTTGAGTGTGAACGAGCAGTACTTC
abundance: NA; d_gene: NA; j_gene: TRBJ2-2; v_gene: TRBV15; CDR3aa: CATSRDRGRELFF; CDR3nt: TGTGCCACCAGCAGAGATCGGGGGAGGGAGCTGTTTTTT
abundance: NA; d_gene: TRBD1; j_gene: TRBJ2-2; v_gene: TRBV2; CDR3aa: CASKARQGGGELFF; CDR3nt: TGTGCCAGCAAAGCTCGACAGGGCGGCGGGGAGCTGTTTTTT
abundance: NA; d_gene: NA; j_gene: TRBJ2-5; v_gene: TRBV7-3; CDR3aa: CASSPQGSETQYF; CDR3nt: TGTGCCAGCAGCCCACAGGGCAGCGAGACCCAGTACTTC
abundance: once; d_gene: TRBD1; j_gene: TRBJ1-2; v_gene: TRBV2; CDR3aa: CASRDRGHGYTF; CDR3nt: TGTGCCAGCAGAGACAGGGGGCATGGCTACACCTTC
abundance: NA; d_gene: NA; j_gene: TRBJ2-7; v_gene: TRBV14; CDR3aa: CASSLNMYYEQYF; CDR3nt: TGTGCCAGCAGCCTAAACATGTATTACGAGCAGTACTTC
abundance: NA; d_gene: TRBD2; j_gene: TRBJ2-7; v_gene: TRBV27; CDR3aa: CASSLSWSREVSSYEQYF; CDR3nt: TGTGCCAGCAGTTTATCCTGGAGTCGGGAGGTTAGCTCCTACGAGCAGTACTTC
abundance: NA; d_gene: TRBD1; j_gene: TRBJ1-3; v_gene: TRBV12-3/TRBV12-4; CDR3aa: CATSTGVGNTIYF; CDR3nt: TGTGCCACGTCGACAGGGGTTGGAAACACCATATATTTT
abundance: NA; d_gene: TRBD1; j_gene: TRBJ1-2; v_gene: TRBV2; CDR3aa: CASSSGQGYGYTF; CDR3nt: TGTGCCAGCAGCTCTGGACAGGGCTATGGCTACACCTTC
abundance: NA; d_gene: TRBD1; j_gene: TRBJ1-6; v_gene: TRBV28; CDR3aa: CASSRDSPYNSPLHF; CDR3nt: TGTGCCAGCAGTCGGGACAGCCCCTATAATTCACCCCTCCACTTT
abundance: NA; d_gene: NA; j_gene: TRBJ1-2; v_gene: TRBV6-2/TRBV6-3; CDR3aa: CASSFGLGAVDYGYTF; CDR3nt: TGTGCCAGCAGTTTCGGTTTAGGTGCCGTTGACTATGGCTACACCTTC
abundance: once; d_gene: NA; j_gene: TRBJ1-6; v_gene: TRBV6-5; CDR3aa: CASSYPAAGNFKALHF; CDR3nt: TGTGCCAGCAGTTACCCCGCCGCAGGGAATTTTAAGGCCCTCCACTTT
abundance: NA; d_gene: NA; j_gene: TRBJ1-1; v_gene: TRBV19; CDR3aa: CASSMMWGNTEAFF; CDR3nt: TGTGCCAGTAGTATGATGTGGGGGAACACTGAAGCTTTCTTT
abundance: NA; d_gene: TRBD1; j_gene: TRBJ1-1; v_gene: TRBV29-1; CDR3aa: CSVAGTGEIAFF; CDR3nt: TGCAGCGTTGCCGGGACAGGGGAGATAGCTTTCTTT